The 30 T cell receptor beta chains presented below share a single source sample, sequenced in a study of blood T cell repertoires in COVID-19 (dated by TCRdb to 2018 to 2021). Library generation was performed with the immunoSEQ multiplex PCR assay. Held by TCRdb, this immuneACCESS table contains in-frame sequences only and omits some clones. Under half of the omission traces to an unresolved V gene where checked; the cause of the rest is unknown. This sample lists 200,000 to 300,000 clones; 65% to 90% were detected once. The top ten hold approximately 9.6% of the sample. The sequenced sample consisted of PBMCs or T cells enriched from blood (not recorded which). The receptors come from a woman aged 50 to 60 with acute COVID-19.

The chain is built from TRBV27 and TRBJ2-3, with 9 bases aligning to TRBD1. Unmatched junction bases numbered 10, after V lost 2 bases and J lost 1 base. The CDR3 length is 18 residues. The V gene's germline CDR1 is MNHEY and CDR2 SMNVEV (reference sequence). The CDR3 DNA is TGTGCCAGCAGTTTACGGTTCCACAGGGGGCGCGGCACAGATACGCAGTATTTT. Amino acids: CASSLRFHRGRGTDTQYF.

The chain is built from TRBV6-5 and TRBJ1-2; D call uncertain. The CDR3 is made up of 13 amino acids. From germline, CDR1 is MNHEY and CDR2 SVGAGI. The V gene lost 5 bases and the J gene lost 1 base, with 8 bases spanning the gap. DNA of the CDR3: TGTGCCAGCAGTCCGGGGATTAACTATGGCTACACCTTC. It is translated as CASSPGINYGYTF.

The chain couples TRBV5-6 to TRBJ1-1, with 8 nucleotides matching TRBD1. The CDR3 sequence is 14 residues long. The V segment lost 4 bases and the J segment 4 bases; nucleotides outside the gene matches: 6. Per germline, CDR1 SGHDT and CDR2 YYEEEE. The CDR3 DNA follows: TGTGCCAGCAGCCCTGGACAGGGAATCACTGAAGCTTTCTTT. It is translated as CASSPGQGITEAFF.

Of note for this clone: Other DNA sequences in the same sample also yield this CDR3. CDR3 in amino acids: CASRDRGRGYTF. As DNA, the CDR3 is TGTGCCAGTAGGGACAGGGGGCGAGGCTACACCTTC. The V and J genes are TRBV19 and TRBJ1-2; 11 positions match TRBD1. Looked up from germline, CDR1 is LNHDA and CDR2 is SQIVND (reference sequence). With V trimmed by 6 bases and J by 8 bases, 2 bases remained unmatched. This CDR3 spans 12 amino acids.

This chain links TRBV7-2 with TRBJ2-5; possible D gene TRBD2, 6 bases. V lost 5 bases and J 5 bases, leaving 15 bases between the germline ends. Germline V gene sequence: CDR1 SGHTA, CDR2 FQGNSA. The CDR3 covers 14 residues. Written as DNA, the CDR3 is TGTGCCAGCAGCGAACGGGACTCAAGGGAGACCCAGTACTTC. This encodes CASSERDSRETQYF.

V usage is TRBV9 and J usage is TRBJ1-4; TRBD1 aligns across 7 bases. The germline V gene encodes CDR1 SGDLS and CDR2 YYNGEE. There are 15 residues in the CDR3. The V segment lost 2 bases and the J segment 3 bases; nucleotides outside the gene matches: 4. The CDR3 region has the DNA TGTGCCAGCAGCGTTACAGGGGCGGCTAATGAAAAACTGTTTTTT. Residues: CASSVTGAANEKLFF.

The genes are TRBV3-1 (or the pseudogene TRBV3-2) and TRBJ2-7; possibly TRBD1 for D (6 bases). Germline CDR1 reads LGHDT; CDR2 reads YNNKEL (reference sequence). V shed 4 bases and J shed 2 bases, with 12 bases lying between them. This CDR3 has 14 amino acids. The CDR3 DNA is TGTGCCAGCAGCCTCTACGGACAGCCCTACGAGCAGTACTTC. Protein product: CASSLYGQPYEQYF.

The chain has TRBV6-1 and TRBJ1-1; the D gene is possibly TRBD1 (6 bases). CDR3 length: 18 amino acids. Germline V gene data show CDR1 as MNHNS and CDR2 as SASEGT. Trimming took 1 base from V and 0 from J, leaving 18 bases between them. CDR3 in DNA: TGTGCCAGCAGTGAAGTTCTCCGGGGACAAATCATGAACACTGAAGCTTTCTTT. Protein: CASSEVLRGQIMNTEAFF.

The chain is built from TRBV5-6 and TRBJ1-4, with a tentative D call TRBD1 (5 bases). V was trimmed by 2 bases and J by 8 bases, leaving 19 bases between them. Germline CDR1 reads SGHDT; CDR2 reads YYEEEE. The CDR3 sequence is 16 residues long. CDR3 protein: CASSFSLSGIDEKLFF. CDR3 sequence (DNA): TGTGCCAGCAGCTTTAGTTTGTCAGGGATTGACGAAAAACTGTTTTTT.

This chain connects TRBV9 to TRBJ2-2, with 8 positions matching TRBD1. Germline trimming cut 5 bases from V and 4 bases from J; bases unmatched to any gene: 10. Germline V gene sequence: CDR1 SGDLS, CDR2 YYNGEE. The CDR3 is made up of 16 amino acids. The CDR3 bases are TGTGCCAGCAGTAGAACAGGGGGGTCGGGCACCGGGGAGCTGTTTTTT. Protein product: CASSRTGGSGTGELFF.

The chain joins TRBV6-5 to TRBJ2-5, with 10 bases matching TRBD2. Per germline, CDR1 MNHEY and CDR2 SVGAGI. The ends lost 6 bases at V and 1 base at J; junction bases unmatched: 5. The CDR3 runs to 15 residues. CDR3 DNA sequence: TGTGCCAGCAGCATAGCGGGGGGCCTCCAAGAGACCCAGTACTTC. As protein: CASSIAGGLQETQYF.

The chain employs TRBV13 and TRBJ1-2, with 12 nucleotides matching TRBD1. In germline, CDR1 is PRHDT, CDR2 FYEKMQ (reference sequence). The CDR3 length is 14 residues. J lost 8 bases, V lost 4 bases, and 5 bases had no gene match. CDR3 in DNA: TGTGCCAGCAGCTCCGGGACAGGGGGCAGGGGCTACACCTTC. This translates into CASSSGTGGRGYTF.

The J gene is TRBJ1-3, the V gene TRBV6-6; 7 positions agree with TRBD1. The CDR3 totals 16 residues. The V gene's germline CDR1 is MNHNY and CDR2 SVGAGI (reference sequence). The ends lost 5 bases at V and 0 bases at J; junction bases unmatched: 7. CDR3 protein: CASSRQGATSGNTIYF. The CDR3 DNA reads TGTGCCAGCAGTCGACAGGGCGCGACCTCTGGAAACACCATATATTTT.

This sequence joins TRBV7-9 and TRBJ1-1, with TRBD1 matching over 7 bases. The CDR3 contains 13 residues. Germline CDR1 SEHNR, CDR2 FQNEAQ (reference sequence). With 5 bases clipped from V and 10 bases from J, the junction kept 10 bases outside the gene matches. DNA for the CDR3: TGTGCCAGCAGCACGACAGGGTCCCAAAGAGCTTTCTTT. Protein product: CASSTTGSQRAFF.

The chain links TRBV30 to TRBJ1-5; TRBD1 agrees at 9 bases. This CDR3 region has 14 residues. V shed 2 bases, J shed 4 bases, and the junction held 3 bases outside the gene matches. CDR1 and CDR2 (germline): GTSNPN, SVGIG (reference sequence). This chain's CDR3 is CAWSRDRANQPQHF. CDR3 DNA: TGTGCCTGGAGTCGGGACAGGGCGAATCAGCCCCAGCATTTT.

CDR3 in DNA: TGTGCCAGCAGGAAGACTAGCGGGGCGACCTCTGGGGCCAACGTCCTGACTTTC. It translates to CASRKTSGATSGANVLTF. The chain couples TRBV2 to TRBJ2-6, with 11 bases aligning to TRBD2. Trimming at V came to 6 bases and at J to 0 bases, leaving 7 bases not matched to a gene. The CDR3 is 18 residues long. CDR1 and CDR2 from the germline V gene are SNHLY and FYNNEI.

V usage is TRBV7-8 and J usage is TRBJ1-1, with D possibly being TRBD1 (6 bases). Germline assignment: CDR1 SGHVS and CDR2 FQNEAQ. Trimming removed 2 bases from V and 0 bases from J, with 22 bases in between. The CDR3 is made up of 19 amino acids. CDR3 sequence reads: CASSLTAGRGGGMNTEAFF. For the CDR3, the DNA is TGTGCCAGCAGCTTAACAGCAGGCAGGGGCGGGGGTATGAACACTGAAGCTTTCTTT. Complete variable domain (other parts from reference TRBV7-8 and TRBJ1-1): GAGVSQSPRYKVAKRGQDVALRCDPISGHVSLFWYQQALGQGPEFLTYFQNEAQLDKSGLPSDRFFAERPEGSVSTLKIQRTQQEDSAVYLCASSLTAGRGGGMNTEAFFGQGTRLTVV.

This sequence joins TRBV19 and TRBJ2-3; D not resolved. Between the trimmed V and J ends, which lost 7 bases and 1 base, there was a span of 12 bases. CDR1 is LNHDA and CDR2 is SQIVND in the germline V gene (reference sequence). The CDR3 is 14 residues long. CDR3 bases: TGTGCCAGTACCCCGACACCCCGCACAGATACGCAGTATTTT. Translation gives CASTPTPRTDTQYF.

The DNA for the CDR3 is TGTGCCAGTAGTATTGGCCAGGGGGTGGGCACTGAAGCTTTCTTT. The encoded protein is CASSIGQGVGTEAFF. The rearrangement uses TRBV19 and TRBJ1-1; 7 nucleotides match TRBD1. V was clipped by 3 bases and J by 4 bases; unmatched bases: 8. The germline CDR1 and CDR2 sequences are LNHDA and SQIVND (reference sequence). CDR3 length: 15 residues.

This chain uses TRBV9 with TRBJ2-5, with D possibly matching TRBD2 (6 bases). V was trimmed by 0 bases and J by 1 base, leaving 10 bases between them. The germline CDR1 and CDR2 sequences are SGDLS and YYNGEE. CDR3 length: 15 residues. CDR3 DNA: TGTGCCAGCAGCGTAGGAAGGCGGGGCCAAGAGACCCAGTACTTC. It yields the protein CASSVGRRGQETQYF.

CDR3 coding DNA: TGTGCCAGCAGCTCCCCCTCCCGGGACACCATATATTTT. Protein: CASSSPSRDTIYF. This chain connects TRBV7-8 to TRBJ1-3; D unresolved. Deletions cut 4 bases from V and 8 bases from J, with 12 bases between. Germline-derived CDR1 and CDR2 are SGHVS and FQNEAQ. There are 13 residues in the CDR3.

The DNA of the CDR3 is TGTGCCAGCTCACCGGCGACTAGCGGGGATTCCTACAATGAGCAGTTCTTC. The encoded protein is CASSPATSGDSYNEQFF. J is TRBJ2-1 and V is TRBV18; 11 bases are a match to TRBD2. The CDR3 spans 17 residues. Germline V gene lookup returns CDR1 KGHSH and CDR2 LQKENI. V shed 3 bases and J 1 base; nucleotides not matched to a gene: 5.

In its sample, this clone was seen once. The chain employs TRBV6-1 and TRBJ1-6; 11 bases map to TRBD1. V lost 4 bases to trimming and J lost 7 bases; unmatched junction nucleotides: 9. Germline CDR1 is MNHNS and CDR2 is SASEGT. The CDR3 is 17 residues long. CDR3 protein: CASSALGQGAWNSPLHF. The DNA of the CDR3 is TGTGCCAGCAGTGCACTCGGACAGGGGGCATGGAATTCACCCCTCCACTTT.

This rearrangement joins TRBV28 to TRBJ2-1; 7 bases align to TRBD1. The CDR3 has 17 amino acids. CDR1 and CDR2 from the germline V gene are MDHEN and SYDVKM. The J segment lost 10 bases and the V segment lost 2 bases, leaving 17 bases of the junction unmatched. The CDR3: CASSLPLTGAGLTEQFF. The CDR3 DNA sequence: TGTGCCAGCAGTTTACCCCTCACAGGGGCCGGTCTTACCGAGCAGTTCTTC.

This clone was seen more than once but under ten times. The chain is built from TRBV9 and TRBJ2-3, with a possible D match to TRBD1 (6 bases). Germline V CDR1 and CDR2: SGDLS, YYNGEE. The CDR3 totals 15 residues. Trimming removed 3 bases at V and 4 bases at J, with 15 bases between. Here the CDR3 DNA reads TGTGCCAGCAGCGAAGGGCAGGGGTTAGCAGATACGCAGTATTTT. Translating it yields CASSEGQGLADTQYF.

The V gene is TRBV5-1, the J gene TRBJ2-5; 11 bases are a match to TRBD1. CDR1 is SGHRS, CDR2 YFSETQ, per germline. The CDR3 has 14 residues. V gave up 4 bases and J gave up 4 bases; unmatched junction bases: 3. CDR3 amino acids: CASSPGTGGETQYF. CDR3 coding DNA: TGCGCCAGCAGCCCCGGGACAGGGGGAGAGACCCAGTACTTC.

This clone has just a few counts. The chain is built from TRBV7-9 and TRBJ2-2; no firm D call. Germline loops: CDR1 SEHNR, CDR2 FQNEAQ (reference sequence). V was cut by 3 bases and J by 8 bases, with 4 bases left in between. This CDR3 has 11 residues. In DNA, the CDR3 is TGTGCCAGCAGCTTTATAGGGGAGCTGTTTTTT. This translates into CASSFIGELFF.

This clone came up a few times. The gene calls are TRBV6-5 and TRBJ1-1; TRBD1 matches at 8 bases. CDR1 is MNHEY, CDR2 SVGAGI, per germline. With 7 bases clipped from V and 8 bases from J, the junction kept 12 bases outside the gene matches. The CDR3 has 14 residues. The CDR3 spells CASKNGQGRKEAFF. DNA for the CDR3: TGTGCCAGCAAAAACGGACAGGGCCGGAAAGAAGCTTTCTTT.

V usage is TRBV5-1 and J usage is TRBJ2-1, with D tentatively TRBD1 (5 bases). This CDR3 region has 14 residues. In germline, CDR1 is SGHRS, CDR2 YFSETQ. The V end lost 0 bases, the J end lost 4 bases, and 8 bases lay between the germline ends. Here the CDR3 reads CASSLGQGYNEQFF. The CDR3 DNA is TGCGCCAGCAGCTTGGGCCAGGGTTACAATGAGCAGTTCTTC.

V is TRBV7-3 and J is TRBJ2-2, with a weak D call TRBD1 (6 bases). In germline, CDR1 is SGHTA, CDR2 FQGTGA. V was clipped by 4 bases and J by 4 bases, with 13 bases between them. The CDR3 is 15 amino acids. The DNA for the CDR3 is TGTGCCAGCAGCTCTCAGGGGTTCGGCACCGGGGAGCTGTTTTTT. Protein: CASSSQGFGTGELFF.